Listed below are T cell receptor beta chains from one sample, sequenced in a study of response to subunit inactivated influenza vaccine. TCRdb re-called the RT-PCR reads through MiXCR, storing one row per CDR3 protein. This table holds under 500,000 distinct CDR3 sequences, roughly 9.7% found once. The sequenced sample was PBMCs from blood, obtained roughly 6 weeks after vaccination. These receptors came from a man in his fifties who received an inactivated influenza vaccine. Each CDR3 is given with its conserved first and last residue. D genes are given only for firm matches. Only part of the rows carry a size: once, few, many, or a class if the clone is expanded.

j_call | clone_size | d_call | v_call | cdr3_aa | cdr3_nt
TRBJ1-6 | many | NA | TRBV7-9 | CASSLSQTNSPLHF | TGTGCCAGCAGCTTAAGTCAGACGAATTCACCCCTCCACTTT
TRBJ2-4 | few | TRBD1 | TRBV7-2 | CASSLQGAYIQYF | TGTGCCAGCAGCTTACAGGGGGCGTACATTCAGTACTTC
TRBJ1-2 | few | NA | TRBV24-1 | CATSDVTGSNGYTF | TGTGCCACCAGTGATGTTACAGGGAGCAATGGCTACACCTTC
TRBJ2-7 | NA | NA | TRBV6-5 | CASSYGALYEQYF | TGTGCCAGCAGTTACGGGGCCCTCTACGAGCAGTACTTC
TRBJ1-3 | few | NA | TRBV6-1 | CASSETATGNTIYF | TGTGCCAGCAGTGAAACAGCGACGGGAAACACCATATATTTT
TRBJ2-2 | few | TRBD2 | TRBV6-2/TRBV6-3 | CASKLPSPGLAPGELFF | TGTGCCAGCAAATTACCCTCCCCCGGACTAGCGCCCGGGGAGCTGTTTTTT
TRBJ2-7 | NA | NA | TRBV3-1 | CASSQAASYVQYF | TGTGCCAGCAGCCAAGCCGCCAGCTACGTGCAGTACTTC
TRBJ1-1 | few | NA | TRBV10-3 | CAISKNGQGMPNTEAFF | TGTGCCATCAGTAAAAATGGGCAGGGGATGCCTAACACTGAAGCTTTCTTT
TRBJ2-7 | many | NA | TRBV4-2 | CASSQEEVVSYEQYF | TGTGCCAGCAGCCAAGAGGAGGTGGTCTCCTACGAGCAGTACTTC
TRBJ2-1 | few | NA | TRBV6-2/TRBV6-3 | CASGFYNEQFF | TGTGCCAGCGGATTTTACAATGAGCAGTTCTTC
TRBJ2-7 | many | TRBD2 | TRBV29-1 | CSVEEAGAVRGEQYF | TGCAGCGTTGAAGAAGCGGGAGCCGTGAGGGGCGAGCAGTACTTC
TRBJ2-7 | many | NA | TRBV7-8 | CASSLGRQIYEQYF | TGTGCCAGCAGCTTAGGGAGACAGATCTACGAGCAGTACTTC
TRBJ1-5 | NA | NA | TRBV12-3/TRBV12-4 | CASSFASLGQPQHF | TGTGCCAGCAGCTTTGCCTCCCTAGGACAGCCCCAGCATTTT
TRBJ1-3 | many | NA | TRBV12-3/TRBV12-4 | CASSFEGWYSGNTIYF | TGTGCCAGCAGTTTCGAGGGGTGGTATTCTGGAAACACCATATATTTT
TRBJ2-1 | NA | NA | TRBV4-2 | CASSQDVGSYNEQFF | TGTGCCAGCAGCCAAGACGTCGGATCCTACAATGAGCAGTTCTTC
TRBJ2-3 | many | NA | TRBV15 | CATSRERGTQYF | TGTGCCACCAGCAGAGAGCGAGGGACGCAGTATTTT
TRBJ2-7 | many | TRBD2 | TRBV20-1 | CSASPGRADEQYF | TGCAGTGCTAGTCCCGGGAGGGCAGACGAGCAGTACTTC
TRBJ2-7 | many | NA | TRBV6-2/TRBV6-3 | CASSYYGGAYEQYF | TGTGCCAGCAGTTACTACGGGGGCGCCTACGAGCAGTACTTC
TRBJ1-5 | NA | NA | TRBV20-1 | CSARDPGQNNQPQHF | TGCAGTGCTAGAGATCCCGGACAGAACAATCAGCCCCAGCATTTT
TRBJ1-1 | many | NA | TRBV3-1 | CASSQDIRTEAFF | TGTGCCAGCAGCCAAGATATAAGGACTGAAGCTTTCTTT
TRBJ2-1 | NA | TRBD1 | TRBV5-6 | CASSPKVGDRNLLSYNEQFF | TGTGCCAGCAGCCCAAAAGTGGGGGACAGGAATTTACTTTCCTACAATGAGCAGTTCTTC
TRBJ2-5 | NA | NA | TRBV29-1 | CSVEDLDNQETQYF | TGCAGCGTTGAAGATCTGGACAACCAAGAGACCCAGTACTTC
TRBJ2-5 | many | TRBD1 | TRBV20-1 | CSARDPGGKTQYF | TGCAGTGCTAGGGACCCAGGGGGCAAGACCCAGTACTTC